This T cell receptor beta chain emerged from a study of vaccination effects on CD4 cells after COVID-19. About the study: The second dose preceded post-vaccine samples by a median of 72 days.

The table came from immunoSEQ multiplex PCR; TCRdb's copy has only in-frame clones and leaves some out. In the table there are fewer than 80,000 clones, about 74% of which are singletons. As to this clone: Its antigen is undetermined.

Sequencing was preceded by expansion of antigen-specific CD4+ T cells with viral peptide pools in the ViraFEST assay. Once cultured for around 11 days, the cells underwent separation to obtain CD4+ T cells. The cohort was immunized with two doses of either the BNT162b2 or mRNA-1273 vaccine. Both day 3 and day 7 saw half the medium replaced with IL-2 medium. General study results and limits: Clones of infection and vaccine origin contracted markedly late after vaccination.

The sample was CD4+ T cells from PBMCs cultured with HCoV-229E spike peptides, taken after COVID-19 vaccination. This clonotype was obtained from a human donor who received a COVID-19 vaccine.

The CDR3 DNA reads as TGTGCCAGCTCACTTTATACGGGACAGGGGGTGAATGAGCAGTTCTTC. Amino acids: CASSLYTGQGVNEQFF. The chain carries TRBV18 and TRBJ2-1; 11 nucleotides align to TRBD1. Germline lookup yields CDR1 KGHSH and CDR2 LQKENI. The CDR3 runs to 16 residues. Trimming removed 4 bases from V and 7 bases from J; junction bases left unmatched: 9.